Listed here are 24 T cell receptor beta chains from one sample, sequenced in a study of control samples from healthy donors and cancer patients (dated by TCRdb to 2020 to 2021). Library preparation was by the immunoSEQ multiplex PCR assay. TCRdb holds this immuneACCESS table with in-frame rearrangements only. Some clones are missing; in checked studies, unresolved V genes explain under half, and the rest has no known cause. The sample has fewer than 200,000 clones on record. The leading ten clones occupy under 2.5% of the sample. Input material: blood. The receptors were gathered from a woman aged 30 to 39 in good health.

The chain employs TRBV7-2 and TRBJ2-5; TRBD2 is a possible D gene (5 bases). CDR3 size: 13 residues. In germline, CDR1 is SGHTA, CDR2 FQGNSA. The V and J ends lost 6 bases and 1 base respectively, with 9 bases between them. The CDR3 sequence: CASRFGVQETQYF. CDR3 sequence (DNA): TGTGCCAGCAGGTTCGGGGTCCAAGAGACCCAGTACTTC. Drawing the rest from reference TRBV7-2 and TRBJ2-5, the complete variable domain is GAGVSQSPSNKVTEKGKDVELRCDPISGHTALYWYRQSLGQGLEFLIYFQGNSAPDKSGLPSDRFSAERTGGSVSTLTIQRTQQEDSAVYLCASRFGVQETQYFGPGTRLLVL.

V is TRBV28 and J is TRBJ2-2; 7 nucleotides agree with TRBD1. The germline gives CDR1 MDHEN, CDR2 SYDVKM. The CDR3 runs to 15 residues. Trimming cost V 5 bases and J 2 bases; bases outside gene matches: 5. The CDR3 nucleotides are TGTGCCAGCAGTCCAAGGGGGCTTAACACCGGGGAGCTGTTTTTT. Translating it yields CASSPRGLNTGELFF.

The rearrangement uses TRBV6-2 or TRBV6-3 and TRBJ1-1; 8 nucleotides agree with TRBD1. The CDR3 contains 16 residues. Germline assignment: CDR1 MNHEY and CDR2 SVGEGT. V dropped 2 bases and J dropped 4; count of bases not matched to a gene: 9. In nucleotides, the CDR3 is TGTGCCAGCAGTTACCCCTCGGGACAGGTACTCACTGAAGCTTTCTTT. Protein product: CASSYPSGQVLTEAFF.

The chain couples TRBV3-1 (or the pseudogene TRBV3-2) to TRBJ1-5; possibly TRBD1 for D (6 bases). V was clipped by 0 bases and J by 7 bases, with 16 bases between them. CDR1 LGHDT and CDR2 YNNKEL come from the germline V gene (reference sequence). The CDR3 has 16 amino acids. The CDR3, as DNA: TGTGCCAGCAGCCAAGACCTCGGTTGGGGGCGGCAGCCCCAGCATTTT. Amino acids: CASSQDLGWGRQPQHF.

J is TRBJ1-4 and V is TRBV28; D is undetermined. CDR1 and CDR2 from the germline V gene are MDHEN and SYDVKM. V dropped 0 bases and J dropped 0 bases, with 17 bases sitting between them. The CDR3 runs to 19 residues. The CDR3 DNA reads TGTGCCAGCAGTTTATGGAGTAGGCGTGGGAATGCAACTAATGAAAAACTGTTTTTT. It specifies CASSLWSRRGNATNEKLFF.

This chain joins TRBV7-2 and TRBJ2-7, with 10 bases fitting TRBD2. The CDR3 runs 15 residues. Looked up from germline, CDR1 is SGHTA and CDR2 is FQGNSA. J was trimmed by 5 bases and V by 5 bases; bases with no gene match: 9. The DNA of the CDR3 is TGTGCCAGCAGCCAGACCCCTAGCGGGGGCAACGAGCAGTACTTC. It codes for CASSQTPSGGNEQYF.

The chain combines TRBV6-5 with TRBJ2-2; a possible D gene is TRBD1 (6 bases). Germline lookup yields CDR1 MNHEY and CDR2 SVGAGI. The CDR3 is 15 residues long. The V end lost 0 bases, the J end lost 10 bases, and 15 bases lay between the germline ends. The CDR3 bases are TGTGCCAGCAGTTACTCAGGCCAGGGGTTGGTGGAGCTGTTTTTT. Protein sequence: CASSYSGQGLVELFF.

This chain connects TRBV5-1 to TRBJ2-5, with 7 bases matching TRBD1. With V trimmed by 1 base and J by 2 bases, 5 bases remained unmatched. This CDR3 is built from 15 residues. Germline V gives CDR1 SGHRS, CDR2 YFSETQ. CDR3 protein: CASSLRGTVQETQYF. As DNA, the CDR3 is TGCGCCAGCAGCTTGAGGGGGACAGTTCAAGAGACCCAGTACTTC.

This chain uses TRBV28 with TRBJ2-7; 9 positions match TRBD2. The germline V gene has CDR1 MDHEN and CDR2 SYDVKM. The CDR3 has 20 residues. Trimming cost V 6 bases and J 1 base; bases outside gene matches: 22. CDR3 sequence (DNA): TGTGCCAGCAGGTCCCCGGGGGCGGGGATGGCGGGGGGGAAATCCTACGAGCAGTACTTC. Its protein is CASRSPGAGMAGGKSYEQYF. Based on the CDR3 plus reference TRBV28 and TRBJ2-7, the full variable domain is DVKVTQSSRYLVKRTGEKVFLECVQDMDHENMFWYRQDPGLGLRLIYFSYDVKMKEKGDIPEGYSVSREKKERFSLILESASTNQTSMYLCASRSPGAGMAGGKSYEQYFGPGTRLTVT.

This rearrangement joins TRBV6-4 to TRBJ1-5, with 7 bases that match TRBD1. Germline CDR1 and CDR2: MRHNA and SNTAGT. The CDR3 runs 15 residues. V was clipped by 0 bases and J by 6 bases; unmatched bases: 5. The CDR3 is CASSDSIAGGQPQHF. The CDR3 DNA follows: TGTGCCAGCAGTGACTCGATTGCAGGGGGTCAGCCCCAGCATTTT.

The CDR3 nucleotides read TGTGCCAGCAGCCCCCGTTTTGCTATGGGGATCTCCTACGAGCAGTACTTC. Amino acid sequence: CASSPRFAMGISYEQYF. The chain recombines TRBV14 with TRBJ2-7; unclear D gene. The CDR3 has 17 amino acids. CDR1 and CDR2 from the germline V gene are SGHDN and FVKESK. Trimming took 4 bases from V and 0 from J, leaving 19 bases between them.

The V gene is TRBV4-2, the J gene TRBJ2-5; maybe TRBD1 (6 bases). The CDR3 has 15 residues. CDR1 LGHNA and CDR2 YNFKEQ come from the germline V gene. Trimming took 1 base from V and 6 from J, leaving 15 bases between them. CDR3 in amino acids: CASSQAQQGRQTQYF. In nucleotides, the CDR3 is TGTGCCAGCAGCCAAGCCCAACAGGGAAGGCAGACCCAGTACTTC.

The V call is TRBV7-2, the J call TRBJ2-5; 8 positions agree with TRBD2. The V gene end was trimmed by 4 bases and the J gene end by 5 bases; junction bases not matched to a gene: 3. CDR1 is SGHTA, CDR2 FQGNSA, per germline. This CDR3 has 13 amino acids. The CDR3 reads CASSSGGLETQYF. The CDR3 coding sequence is TGTGCCAGCAGCTCGGGGGGGCTGGAGACCCAGTACTTC.

The CDR3 nucleotides are TGTGCCAGCAGTTTATGGAGGGGACAGGTTGGCTACACCTTC. This translates into CASSLWRGQVGYTF. The rearrangement links TRBV28 to TRBJ1-2; TRBD1 aligns across 8 bases. V dropped 0 bases and J dropped 7; count of bases not matched to a gene: 4. CDR3 length equals 14 residues. Looked up from germline, CDR1 is MDHEN and CDR2 is SYDVKM.

A note on this clone: One end of the junction varies from germline; a read error may be responsible. The V gene is TRBV9, the J gene TRBJ2-5, with TRBD1 matching 8 bases. Germline-derived CDR1 and CDR2 are SGDLS and YYNGEE. This CDR3 is 17 amino acids long. For the CDR3, the DNA is TGTACCAGCAGCGTAGGTCTTACAGGGGGAACCCAAGAGACCCAGTACTTC. Its translation: CTSSVGLTGGTQETQYF.

V gene TRBV6-1 combines with J gene TRBJ1-1; no reliable D call. The germline V gene encodes CDR1 MNHNS and CDR2 SASEGT. Trimming removed 2 bases at V and 10 bases at J, with 17 bases between. CDR3 length: 14 residues. The CDR3 nucleotides are TGTGCCAGCAGTGAACGGGCGGAGGGCGGCCGAGCTTTCTTT. It encodes CASSERAEGGRAFF.

This CDR3 is CASSLGWKNTEAFF. The CDR3 DNA is TGTGCCAGCAGCTTGGGGTGGAAGAACACTGAAGCTTTCTTT. J is TRBJ1-1 and V is TRBV5-5, with D hard to call. This CDR3 has 14 residues. Trimming shortened V by 0 bases and J by 1 base, and 7 bases separated the two germline ends. Germline CDR1 reads SGHKS; CDR2 reads YYEKEE (reference sequence).

This rearrangement joins TRBV5-1 to TRBJ1-1; 7 bases are shared with TRBD1. Germline V gene data show CDR1 as SGHRS and CDR2 as YFSETQ. V was pared by 4 bases and J by 1 base, with 4 bases of the junction left unmatched. This CDR3 comprises 14 residues. The CDR3 region has the DNA TGCGCCAGCAGCCAAACAGGGGAGAACACTGAAGCTTTCTTT. This codes for CASSQTGENTEAFF.

V is TRBV4-3 and J is TRBJ2-7; possible D gene TRBD2, 6 bases. The CDR3 covers 12 residues. Germline CDR1 reads LGHNA; CDR2 reads YSLEER. Trimming left V 0 bases short and J 7 bases short, with 7 bases between. CDR3 protein: CASSQDRGEQYF. CDR3 nucleotides: TGCGCCAGCAGCCAAGATCGGGGGGAGCAGTACTTC.

Comment on this clone: In the same sample, other DNA sequences code for this CDR3. This CDR3 reads CASSLEGGGGEKLFF. The CDR3 DNA reads TGCGCCAGCAGCTTGGAAGGGGGAGGTGGAGAAAAACTGTTTTTT. V gene TRBV5-1 combines with J gene TRBJ1-4; TRBD1 is a possible D gene (6 bases). V was trimmed by 0 bases and J by 8 bases, leaving 14 bases between them. CDR1 and CDR2 (germline): SGHRS, YFSETQ. CDR3 length equals 15 residues. Using reference TRBV5-1 and TRBJ1-4 for the parts outside the CDR3, the full variable domain is KAGVTQTPRYLIKTRGQQVTLSCSPISGHRSVSWYQQTPGQGLQFLFEYFSETQRNKGNFPGRFSGRQFSNSRSEMNVSTLELGDSALYLCASSLEGGGGEKLFFGSGTQLSVL.

This chain links TRBV30 with TRBJ2-7; D call uncertain. This CDR3 has 11 amino acids. Germline V gene lookup returns CDR1 GTSNPN and CDR2 SVGIG (reference sequence). Trimming took off 5 bases at V and 1 base at J, with 6 bases between the two ends. The CDR3 nucleotides read TGTGCCTGGGGAGTGTCCTACGAGCAGTACTTC. Its protein is CAWGVSYEQYF.

The rearrangement joins TRBV28 to TRBJ1-3; weak D call: TRBD1 (5 bases). The CDR3 spans 15 residues. Trimming shortened V by 10 bases and J by 1 base, and 17 bases separated the two germline ends. Germline loops: CDR1 MDHEN, CDR2 SYDVKM. CDR3 residues: CATRSSRGSGNTIYF. The CDR3 bases are TGTGCCACCAGGAGCTCGAGGGGATCTGGAAACACCATATATTTT.

The CDR3 coding sequence is TGCGCCAGCAGGGGCGGGGTGGTCACAGATACGCAGTATTTT. Translation gives CASRGGVVTDTQYF. The J gene is TRBJ2-3, the V gene TRBV5-1; TRBD2 might be the D (6 bases). The CDR3 length is 14 residues. V dropped 5 bases and J dropped 2 bases, with 12 bases sitting between them. Germline lookup yields CDR1 SGHRS and CDR2 YFSETQ.

The rearrangement links TRBV7-9 to TRBJ1-1; D is ambiguous. Germline V gene data show CDR1 as SEHNR and CDR2 as FQNEAQ (reference sequence). Trimming took off 4 bases at V and 2 bases at J, with 8 bases between the two ends. The CDR3 spans 13 residues. The CDR3 here is CASSSYGNTEAFF. CDR3 DNA sequence: TGTGCCAGCAGCTCTTATGGTAACACTGAAGCTTTCTTT. Together with reference TRBV7-9 and TRBJ1-1, the CDR3 gives the full variable domain: DTGVSQNPRHKITKRGQNVTFRCDPISEHNRLYWYRQTLGQGPEFLTYFQNEAQLEKSRLLSDRFSAERPKGSFSTLEIQRTEQGDSAMYLCASSSYGNTEAFFGQGTRLTVV.